The text below deals with one T cell receptor (beta chain). These data come from a study of Ad26.COV2.S vaccination and SARS-CoV-2 variants. As to treatment: around 19 received Ad26.COV2.S at low or high dose, single or two shots; five or six received placebo; per-sample allocation not given. Day 63 after the first vaccine or placebo injection was the time point for sampling. Germline assignment: CDR1 SQVTM and CDR2 ANQGSEA. The length of the CDR3 is 13 residues. The V end lost 7 bases, the J end lost 0 bases, and 11 bases lay between the germline ends. TCRdb keeps only in-frame clones here, not all; method: immunoSEQ multiplex PCR. Among 440,000 or so clones, less than 95% were seen once, and the ten largest hold roughly 4%.

This chain links TRBV29-1 with TRBJ2-3; D unclear. The sample was peripheral blood, taken in a trial of Ad26.COV2.S vaccine versus placebo. The TCR comes from a person aged 18-65 years who received the Ad26.COV2.S COVID-19 vaccine or a placebo. CDR3 residues: CSARTGSTDTQYF. For the CDR3, the DNA is TGCAGCGCTCGGACGGGTAGCACAGATACGCAGTATTTT.